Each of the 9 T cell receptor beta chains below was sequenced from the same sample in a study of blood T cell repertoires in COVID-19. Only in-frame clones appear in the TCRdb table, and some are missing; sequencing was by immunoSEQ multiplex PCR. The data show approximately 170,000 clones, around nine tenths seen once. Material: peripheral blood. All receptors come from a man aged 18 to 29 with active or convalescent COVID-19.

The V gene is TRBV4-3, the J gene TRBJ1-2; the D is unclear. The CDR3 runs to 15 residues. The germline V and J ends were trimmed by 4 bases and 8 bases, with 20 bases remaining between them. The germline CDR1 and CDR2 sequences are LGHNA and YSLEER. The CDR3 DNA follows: TGCGCCAGCAGCCCCGCCGAGGGCGGGGTGGGAGGCTACACCTTC. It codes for CASSPAEGGVGGYTF.

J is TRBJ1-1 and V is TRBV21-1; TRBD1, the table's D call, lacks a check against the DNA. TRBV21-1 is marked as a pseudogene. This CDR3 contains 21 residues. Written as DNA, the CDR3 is TGTGCCAGCAGGAAAGGGAGGGGACAGGGGACTTGGGATCTCATGAACACTGAAGCTTTCTTT. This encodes CASRKGRGQGTWDLMNTEAFF.

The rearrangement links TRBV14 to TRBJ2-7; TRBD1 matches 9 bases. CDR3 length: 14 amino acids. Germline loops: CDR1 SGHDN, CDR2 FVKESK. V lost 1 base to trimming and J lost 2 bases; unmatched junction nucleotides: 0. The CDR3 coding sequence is TGTGCCAGCAGCCAAGGGACAGGGGCCTACGAGCAGTACTTC. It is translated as CASSQGTGAYEQYF.

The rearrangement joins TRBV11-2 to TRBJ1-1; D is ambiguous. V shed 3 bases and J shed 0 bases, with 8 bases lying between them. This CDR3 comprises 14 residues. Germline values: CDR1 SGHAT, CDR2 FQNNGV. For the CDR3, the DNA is TGTGCCAGCAGCTTCAGTGACATGAACACTGAAGCTTTCTTT. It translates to CASSFSDMNTEAFF.

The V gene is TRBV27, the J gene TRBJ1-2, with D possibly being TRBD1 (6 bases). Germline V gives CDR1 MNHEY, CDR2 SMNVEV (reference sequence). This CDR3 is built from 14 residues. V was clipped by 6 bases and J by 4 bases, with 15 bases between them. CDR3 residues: CASRTETGGYGYTF. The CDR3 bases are TGTGCCAGCAGGACCGAGACAGGAGGCTATGGCTACACCTTC.

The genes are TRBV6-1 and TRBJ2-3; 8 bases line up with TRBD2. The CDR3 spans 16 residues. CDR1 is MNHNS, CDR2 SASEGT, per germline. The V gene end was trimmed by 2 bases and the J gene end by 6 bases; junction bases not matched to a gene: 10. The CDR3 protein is CASSEFERELSDTQYF. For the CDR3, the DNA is TGTGCCAGCAGTGAATTCGAGCGGGAGCTTAGTGATACGCAGTATTTT.

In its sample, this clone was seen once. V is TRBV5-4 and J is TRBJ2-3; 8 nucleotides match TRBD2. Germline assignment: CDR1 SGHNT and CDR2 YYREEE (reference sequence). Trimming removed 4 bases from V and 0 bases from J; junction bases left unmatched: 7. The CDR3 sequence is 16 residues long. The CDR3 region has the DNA TGTGCCAGCAGCACCTGGACTAGCTCTAGCACAGATACGCAGTATTTT. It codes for CASSTWTSSSTDTQYF.

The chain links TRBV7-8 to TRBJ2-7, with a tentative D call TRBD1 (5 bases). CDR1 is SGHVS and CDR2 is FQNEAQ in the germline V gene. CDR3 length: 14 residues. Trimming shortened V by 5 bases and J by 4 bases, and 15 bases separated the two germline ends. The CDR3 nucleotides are TGTGCCAGCAGCCGGAAGGGGCCGGAATACGAGCAGTACTTC. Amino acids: CASSRKGPEYEQYF.

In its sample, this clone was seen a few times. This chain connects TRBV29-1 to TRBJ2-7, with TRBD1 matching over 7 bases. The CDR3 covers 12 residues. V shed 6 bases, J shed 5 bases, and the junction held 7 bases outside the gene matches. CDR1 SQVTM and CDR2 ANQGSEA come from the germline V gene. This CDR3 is CSVGRQGDEQYF. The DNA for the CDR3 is TGCAGCGTAGGACGACAGGGCGACGAGCAGTACTTC.